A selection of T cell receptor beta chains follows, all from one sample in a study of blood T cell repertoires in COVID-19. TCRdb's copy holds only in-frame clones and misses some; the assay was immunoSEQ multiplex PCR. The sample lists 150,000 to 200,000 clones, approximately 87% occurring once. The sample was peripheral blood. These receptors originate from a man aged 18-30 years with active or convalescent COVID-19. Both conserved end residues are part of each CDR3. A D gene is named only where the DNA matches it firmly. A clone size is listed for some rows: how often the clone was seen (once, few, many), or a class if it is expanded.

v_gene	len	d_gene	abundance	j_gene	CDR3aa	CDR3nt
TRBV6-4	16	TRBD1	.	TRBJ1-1	CASSVPGRGLNTEAFF	TGTGCCAGCAGTGTCCCTGGCAGGGGGCTAAACACTGAAGCTTTCTTT
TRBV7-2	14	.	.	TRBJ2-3	CASSLGGAPDTQYF	TGTGCCAGCAGCTTAGGCGGGGCCCCCGATACGCAGTATTTT
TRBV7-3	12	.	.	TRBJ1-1	CASSSSNTEAFF	TGTGCCAGCAGCTCATCGAACACTGAAGCTTTCTTT
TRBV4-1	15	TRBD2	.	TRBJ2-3	CASSQSSGRPDTQYF	TGCGCCAGCAGCCAATCTAGCGGGAGGCCAGATACGCAGTATTTT
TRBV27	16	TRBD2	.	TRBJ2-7	CASRQLGLADSYEQYF	TGTGCCAGCAGGCAGCTGGGACTAGCGGACTCCTACGAGCAGTACTTC
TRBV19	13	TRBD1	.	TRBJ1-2	CVPHPGTGYGYTF	TGTGTCCCTCACCCCGGGACAGGATATGGCTACACCTTC
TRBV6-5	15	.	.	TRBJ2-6	CASTRGYSGANVLTF	TGTGCCAGCACAAGGGGATACTCTGGGGCCAACGTCCTGACTTTC
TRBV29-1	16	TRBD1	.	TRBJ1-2	CSVEDSGTVTDYGYTF	TGCAGCGTTGAAGATTCCGGGACAGTGACCGACTATGGCTACACCTTC
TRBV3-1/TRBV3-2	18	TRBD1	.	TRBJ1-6	CASSQEPLQGAENSPLHF	TGTGCCAGCAGCCAAGAGCCTCTACAGGGGGCCGAGAATTCACCCCTCCACTTT
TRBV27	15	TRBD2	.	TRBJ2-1	CASSLSGSSYNEQFF	TGTGCCAGCAGTTTAAGCGGGAGCTCCTACAATGAGCAGTTCTTC
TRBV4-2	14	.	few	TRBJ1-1	CASSQDLWNTEAFF	TGTGCCAGCAGCCAAGATCTGTGGAACACTGAAGCTTTCTTT
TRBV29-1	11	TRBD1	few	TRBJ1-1	CSVIGGPEAFF	TGCAGCGTGATAGGGGGCCCTGAAGCTTTCTTT
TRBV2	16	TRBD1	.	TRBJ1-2	CASSRDRGRTDYGYTF	TGTGCCAGCAGCCGCGACAGGGGGCGCACGGACTATGGCTACACCTTC
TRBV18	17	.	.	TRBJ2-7	CASSPQGSRGYRDEQYF	TGTGCCAGCTCACCGCAGGGTAGCAGGGGCTATCGGGACGAGCAGTACTTC
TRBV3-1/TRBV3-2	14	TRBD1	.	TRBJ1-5	CASSNRGQGQPQHF	TGTGCCAGCAGCAACAGGGGTCAGGGTCAGCCCCAGCATTTT
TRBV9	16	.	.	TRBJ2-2	CASSPTLGSGTGELFF	TGTGCCAGCAGCCCAACCCTCGGGAGTGGAACCGGGGAGCTGTTTTTT
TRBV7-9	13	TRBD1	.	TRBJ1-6	CASTGQGFTPLHF	TGTGCCAGCACGGGACAGGGGTTTACACCCCTCCACTTT
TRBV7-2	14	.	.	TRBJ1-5	CASSLAGKWQPQHF	TGTGCCAGCAGCCTAGCCGGGAAATGGCAGCCCCAGCATTTT
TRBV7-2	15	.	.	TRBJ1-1	CASSSPGALDTEAFF	TGTGCCAGCAGCTCACCAGGGGCCCTGGACACTGAAGCTTTCTTT
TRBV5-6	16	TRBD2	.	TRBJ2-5	CASSSETSGNEETQYF	TGTGCCAGCAGCTCCGAGACTAGCGGAAATGAAGAGACCCAGTACTTC
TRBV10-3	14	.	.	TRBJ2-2	CAIRDSGNTGELFF	TGTGCCATCAGGGATAGCGGGAACACCGGGGAGCTGTTTTTT
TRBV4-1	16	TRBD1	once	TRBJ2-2	CASSQDRGRQGGELFF	TGCGCCAGCAGCCAAGATAGGGGGCGGCAGGGCGGGGAGCTGTTTTTT
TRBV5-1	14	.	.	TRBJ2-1	CASSLSRQNNEQFF	TGCGCCAGCAGCTTGTCGAGGCAGAACAATGAGCAGTTCTTC
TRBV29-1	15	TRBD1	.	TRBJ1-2	CSPRSGTGGSYGYTF	TGCAGCCCCCGATCCGGGACAGGGGGCTCCTATGGCTACACCTTC
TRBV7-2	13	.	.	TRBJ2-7	CASSFDSPYEQYF	TGTGCCAGCAGCTTTGACAGTCCCTACGAGCAGTACTTC
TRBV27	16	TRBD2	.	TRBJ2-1	CASSLYKRGVYNEQFF	TGTGCCAGCAGTTTATATAAGCGGGGGGTCTACAATGAGCAGTTCTTC
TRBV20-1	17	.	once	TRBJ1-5	CSASRQSNPNSNQPQHF	TGCAGTGCTAGTAGACAGTCTAACCCCAATAGCAATCAGCCCCAGCATTTT
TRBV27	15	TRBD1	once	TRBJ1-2	CASSTMTGDNYGYTF	TGTGCCAGCAGTACTATGACAGGGGACAACTATGGCTACACCTTC
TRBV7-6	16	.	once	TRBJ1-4	CASSLEILGVGEKLFF	TGTGCCAGCAGCTTAGAAATATTAGGGGTTGGAGAAAAACTGTTTTTT
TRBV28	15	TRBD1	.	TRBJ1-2	CASRPRDRHNYGYTF	TGTGCCAGCAGACCCCGGGACAGACATAACTATGGCTACACCTTC